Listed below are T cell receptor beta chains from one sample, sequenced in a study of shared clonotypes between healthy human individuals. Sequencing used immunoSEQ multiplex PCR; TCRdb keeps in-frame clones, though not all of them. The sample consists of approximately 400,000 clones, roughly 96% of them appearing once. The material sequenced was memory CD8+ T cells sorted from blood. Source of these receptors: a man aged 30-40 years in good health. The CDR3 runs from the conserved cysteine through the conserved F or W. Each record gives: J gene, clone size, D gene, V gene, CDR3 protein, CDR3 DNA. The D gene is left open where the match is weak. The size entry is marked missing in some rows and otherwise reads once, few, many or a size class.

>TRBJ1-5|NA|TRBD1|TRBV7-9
CASSTGGVYQPQHF
TGTGCCAGCAGCACAGGGGGGGTCTATCAGCCCCAGCATTTT
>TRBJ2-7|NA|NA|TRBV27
CASSPDRRYEQYF
TGTGCCAGCAGTCCAGACAGGCGCTACGAGCAGTACTTC
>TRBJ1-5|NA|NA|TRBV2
CASCSGAHSNQPQHF
TGTGCCAGCTGTTCCGGGGCCCATAGCAATCAGCCCCAGCATTTT
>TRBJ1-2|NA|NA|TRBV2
CAGGLNYGYTF
TGTGCCGGGGGGCTTAACTATGGCTACACCTTC
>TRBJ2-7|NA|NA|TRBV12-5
CASGLPPTGSTPWEQYF
TGTGCTAGTGGTTTGCCCCCCACCGGCAGCACCCCCTGGGAGCAGTACTTC
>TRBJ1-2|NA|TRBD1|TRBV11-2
CASSTTPGGAGYTF
TGTGCCAGCAGCACTACCCCAGGGGGCGCTGGCTACACCTTC
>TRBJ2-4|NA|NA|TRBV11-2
CASSQYRDRDIQYF
TGTGCCAGCAGCCAATACCGCGATCGGGACATTCAGTACTTC
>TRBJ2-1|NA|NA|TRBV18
CASSRTGTGTYNEQFF
TGTGCCAGCTCACGGACCGGGACCGGGACCTACAATGAGCAGTTCTTC
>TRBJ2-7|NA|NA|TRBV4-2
CASSQDSDWSYEQYF
TGTGCCAGCAGCCAAGATTCGGACTGGTCCTACGAGCAGTACTTC
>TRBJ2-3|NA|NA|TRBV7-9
CASSPQSDTQYF
TGTGCCAGCAGCCCCCAGTCCGATACGCAGTATTTT
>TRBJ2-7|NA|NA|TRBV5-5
CASSLFSRSYEQYF
TGTGCCAGCAGCTTGTTTAGCAGATCCTACGAGCAGTACTTC
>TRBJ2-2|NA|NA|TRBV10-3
CAIRSGAYNTGELFF
TGTGCCATCAGGTCGGGGGCCTATAACACCGGGGAGCTGTTTTTT
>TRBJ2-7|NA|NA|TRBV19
CASSPRPQREQYF
TGTGCCAGTAGTCCTCGTCCCCAGCGCGAGCAGTACTTC
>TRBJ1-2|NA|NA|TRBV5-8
CASSFGAGGFYGYTF
TGTGCCAGCAGCTTTGGCGCCGGGGGTTTCTATGGCTACACCTTC
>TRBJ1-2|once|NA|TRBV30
CAWSVPIGYTF
TGTGCCTGGAGTGTACCTATCGGCTACACCTTC
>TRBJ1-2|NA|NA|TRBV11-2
CASSLERGWGYTF
TGTGCCAGCAGCTTAGAGAGGGGTTGGGGCTACACCTTC
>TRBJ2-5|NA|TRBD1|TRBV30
CAWDRGQETQYF
TGTGCCTGGGACAGGGGGCAAGAGACCCAGTACTTC
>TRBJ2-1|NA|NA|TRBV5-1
CASSLRGVPYNEQFF
TGCGCCAGCAGCTTGCGCGGGGTGCCCTACAATGAGCAGTTCTTC
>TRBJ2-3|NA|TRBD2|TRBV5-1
CASSLGGGSTQYF
TGCGCCAGCAGCTTGGGGGGCGGGAGTACGCAGTATTTT
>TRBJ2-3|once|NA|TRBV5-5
CASSFGYTQYF
TGTGCCAGCAGCTTCGGGTATACGCAGTATTTT
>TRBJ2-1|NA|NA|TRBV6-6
CASSYSTRGFYNEQFF
TGTGCCAGCAGTTACTCTACTAGAGGCTTCTACAATGAGCAGTTCTTC
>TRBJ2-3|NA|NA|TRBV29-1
CSAGTTDTQYF
TGCAGCGCCGGGACCACAGATACGCAGTATTTT
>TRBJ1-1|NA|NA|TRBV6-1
CASSIQGYTEAFF
TGTGCCAGCAGTATACAGGGTTACACTGAAGCTTTCTTT
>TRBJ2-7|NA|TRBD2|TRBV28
CASSTSGPYEQYF
TGTGCCAGCAGCACTAGCGGACCTTACGAGCAGTACTTC
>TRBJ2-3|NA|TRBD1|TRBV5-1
CASSLPLGQTSTDTQYF
TGCGCCAGCAGCCTTCCTTTGGGACAGACTAGCACAGATACGCAGTATTTT
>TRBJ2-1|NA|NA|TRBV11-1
CASSQLDNEQFF
TGTGCCAGCAGCCAACTAGACAATGAGCAGTTCTTC
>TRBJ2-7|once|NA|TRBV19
CASSTHYSSYEQYF
TGTGCCAGTAGTACCCACTACAGCTCCTACGAGCAGTACTTC
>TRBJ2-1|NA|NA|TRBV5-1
CASSLEQFF
TGCGCCAGCAGCTTGGAGCAGTTCTTC
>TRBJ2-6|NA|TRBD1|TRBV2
CATEVGWTGGSGANVLTF
TGTGCCACCGAAGTAGGGTGGACAGGGGGCTCTGGGGCCAACGTCCTGACTTTC
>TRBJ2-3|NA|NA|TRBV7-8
CASTRGGGNTDTQYF
TGTGCCAGCACGCGAGGGGGAGGAAACACAGATACGCAGTATTTT
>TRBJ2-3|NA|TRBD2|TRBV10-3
CAIRLAGTQYF
TGTGCCATCAGACTAGCGGGTACGCAGTATTTT
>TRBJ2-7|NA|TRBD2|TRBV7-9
CASSPWAGDVDEQYF
TGTGCCAGCAGTCCATGGGCGGGAGATGTGGACGAGCAGTACTTC
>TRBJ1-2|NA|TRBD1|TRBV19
CASSRTGNYGYTF
TGTGCCAGTAGCCGGACAGGGAACTATGGCTACACCTTC
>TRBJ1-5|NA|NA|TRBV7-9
CASLSDDRNQPQHF
TGTGCCAGTTTGAGTGATGATCGTAATCAGCCCCAGCATTTT
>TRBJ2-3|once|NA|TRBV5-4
CASKRDTIFTDTQYF
TGTGCCAGCAAAAGGGACACTATATTTACAGATACGCAGTATTTT
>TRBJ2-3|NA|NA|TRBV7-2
CASSLEGTDTQYF
TGTGCCAGCAGCTTAGAGGGCACAGATACGCAGTATTTT
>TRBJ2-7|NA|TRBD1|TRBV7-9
CASSEKTGGFPYEQYF
TGTGCCAGCAGCGAAAAGACAGGGGGCTTTCCCTACGAGCAGTACTTC